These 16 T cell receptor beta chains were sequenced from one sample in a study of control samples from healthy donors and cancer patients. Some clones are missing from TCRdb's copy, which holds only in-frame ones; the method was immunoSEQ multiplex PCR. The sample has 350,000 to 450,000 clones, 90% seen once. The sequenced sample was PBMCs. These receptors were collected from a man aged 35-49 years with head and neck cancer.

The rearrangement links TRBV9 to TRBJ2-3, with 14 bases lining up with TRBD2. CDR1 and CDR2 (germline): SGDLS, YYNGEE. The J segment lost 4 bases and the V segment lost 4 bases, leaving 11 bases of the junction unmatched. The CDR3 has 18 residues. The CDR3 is CASSLGPQGLAGADTQYF. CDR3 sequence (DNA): TGTGCCAGCAGCCTAGGCCCCCAGGGACTAGCGGGGGCAGATACGCAGTATTTT.

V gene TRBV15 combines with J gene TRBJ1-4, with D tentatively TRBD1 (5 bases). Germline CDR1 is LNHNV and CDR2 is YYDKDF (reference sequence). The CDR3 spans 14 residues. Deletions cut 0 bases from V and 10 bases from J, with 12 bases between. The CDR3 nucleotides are TGTGCCACCAGCAGAGATCTTTCCCAGGGAAAACTGTTTTTT. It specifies CATSRDLSQGKLFF.

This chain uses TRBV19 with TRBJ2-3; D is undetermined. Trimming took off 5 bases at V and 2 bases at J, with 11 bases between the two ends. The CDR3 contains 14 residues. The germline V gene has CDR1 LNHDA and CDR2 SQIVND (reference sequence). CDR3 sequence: CASSGQLFTDTQYF. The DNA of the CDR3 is TGTGCCAGTAGTGGGCAGCTCTTCACAGATACGCAGTATTTT.

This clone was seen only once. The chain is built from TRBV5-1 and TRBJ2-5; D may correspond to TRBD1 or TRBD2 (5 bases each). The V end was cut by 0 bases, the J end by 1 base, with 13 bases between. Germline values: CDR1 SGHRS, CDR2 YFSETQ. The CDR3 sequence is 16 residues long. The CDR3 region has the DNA TGCGCCAGCAGCTTGGCCGACGTGGGGGTCCAAGAGACCCAGTACTTC. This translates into CASSLADVGVQETQYF.

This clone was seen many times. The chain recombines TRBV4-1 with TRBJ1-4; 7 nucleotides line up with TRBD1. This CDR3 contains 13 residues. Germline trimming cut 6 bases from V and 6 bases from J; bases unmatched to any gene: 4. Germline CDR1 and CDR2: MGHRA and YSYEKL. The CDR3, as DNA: TGCGCCAGCAGGCAAACAGGGGATGAAAAACTGTTTTTT. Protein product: CASRQTGDEKLFF.

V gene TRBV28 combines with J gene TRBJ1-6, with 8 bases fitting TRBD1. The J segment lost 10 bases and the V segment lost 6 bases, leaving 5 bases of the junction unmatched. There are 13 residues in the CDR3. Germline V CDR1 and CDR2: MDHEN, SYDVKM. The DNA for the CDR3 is TGTGCCAGCAGGCGGACAGGGATATCACCCCTCCACTTT. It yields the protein CASRRTGISPLHF.

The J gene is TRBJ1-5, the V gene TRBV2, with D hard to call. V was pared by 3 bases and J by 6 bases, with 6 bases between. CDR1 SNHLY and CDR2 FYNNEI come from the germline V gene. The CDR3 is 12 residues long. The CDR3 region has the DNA TGTGCCAGCAGTGATTTGGGTCAGCCCCAGCATTTT. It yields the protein CASSDLGQPQHF.

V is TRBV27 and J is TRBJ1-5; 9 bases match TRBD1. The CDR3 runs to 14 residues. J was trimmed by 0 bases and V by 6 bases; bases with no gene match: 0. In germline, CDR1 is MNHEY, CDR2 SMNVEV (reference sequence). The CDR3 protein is CASRDRGSNQPQHF. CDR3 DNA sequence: TGTGCCAGCAGGGACAGGGGTAGCAATCAGCCCCAGCATTTT.

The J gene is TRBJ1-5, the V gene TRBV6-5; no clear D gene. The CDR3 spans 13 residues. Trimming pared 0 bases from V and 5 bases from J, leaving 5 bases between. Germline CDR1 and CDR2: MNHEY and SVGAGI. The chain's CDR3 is CASSYSSYQPQHF. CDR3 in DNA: TGTGCCAGCAGTTACTCGAGTTATCAGCCCCAGCATTTT.

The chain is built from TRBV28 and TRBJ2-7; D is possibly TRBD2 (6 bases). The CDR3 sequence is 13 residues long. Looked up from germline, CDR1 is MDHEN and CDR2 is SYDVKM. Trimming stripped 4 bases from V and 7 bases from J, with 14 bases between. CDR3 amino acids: CASSWGVGREQYF. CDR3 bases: TGTGCCAGCAGTTGGGGGGTGGGGCGGGAGCAGTACTTC.

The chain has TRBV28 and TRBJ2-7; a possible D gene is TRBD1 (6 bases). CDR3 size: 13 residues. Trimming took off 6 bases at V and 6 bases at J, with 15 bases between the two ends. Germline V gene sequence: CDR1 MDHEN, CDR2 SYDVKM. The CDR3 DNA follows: TGTGCCAGCAGCCCCGTCCAGGGGAGCGAGCAGTACTTC. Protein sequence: CASSPVQGSEQYF.

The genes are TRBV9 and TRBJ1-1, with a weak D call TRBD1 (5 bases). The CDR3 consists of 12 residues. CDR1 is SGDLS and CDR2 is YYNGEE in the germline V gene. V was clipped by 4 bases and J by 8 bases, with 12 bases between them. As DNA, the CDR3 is TGTGCCAGCAGCCCACGGGACTCCGAAGCTTTCTTT. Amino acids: CASSPRDSEAFF.

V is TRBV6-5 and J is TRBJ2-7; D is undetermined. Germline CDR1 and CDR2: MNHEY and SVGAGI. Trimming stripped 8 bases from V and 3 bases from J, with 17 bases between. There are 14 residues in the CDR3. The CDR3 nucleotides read TGTGCCAGCGCGACTGGGCCTCGTCGCTACGAGCAGTACTTC. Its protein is CASATGPRRYEQYF.

CDR3 in DNA: TGTGCCAGCAGCTTCCCCCGTCGAATGGGGGGCTCGAACACCGGGGAGCTGTTTTTT. This codes for CASSFPRRMGGSNTGELFF. The V call is TRBV7-9, the J call TRBJ2-2, with D perhaps TRBD1 or TRBD2 (6 bases each). Germline CDR1 and CDR2: SEHNR and FQNEAQ (reference sequence). The CDR3 sequence is 19 residues long. The ends were cut back, 3 bases at V and 0 bases at J, with 20 bases in the middle.

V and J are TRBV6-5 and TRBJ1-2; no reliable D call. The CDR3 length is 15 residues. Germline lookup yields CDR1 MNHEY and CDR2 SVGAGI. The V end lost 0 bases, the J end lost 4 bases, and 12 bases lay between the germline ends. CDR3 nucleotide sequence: TGTGCCAGCAGTTACTCGGATATCGGGTTCTATGGCTACACCTTC. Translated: CASSYSDIGFYGYTF.

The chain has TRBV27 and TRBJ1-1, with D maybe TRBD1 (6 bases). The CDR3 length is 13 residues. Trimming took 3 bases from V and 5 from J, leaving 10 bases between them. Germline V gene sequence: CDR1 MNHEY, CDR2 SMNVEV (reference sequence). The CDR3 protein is CASSLARGTEAFF. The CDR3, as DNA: TGTGCCAGCAGTTTGGCCAGGGGTACTGAAGCTTTCTTT.